This paragraph reports one TCR beta chain. What it binds is unknown. Unique molecular identifiers were incorporated during preparation of the TCRbeta library. A single record per CDR3 protein comes from TCRdb applying MiXCR to the PCR reads. This sample yields roughly 490,000 distinct CDR3 sequences, of which over 9.5% are seen a single time; about 14% belongs to the top ten. V lost 3 bases, J lost 2 bases, and 4 bases stayed unmatched. CDR1 is SEHNR, CDR2 FQNEAQ, per germline (reference sequence). The CDR3 loop spans 15 amino acids. This sample is drawn from a study of T-cell reconstitution after alpha-beta-depleted transplantation in children. General study findings and limits: Several patients had high TCRbeta diversity at day 60; it came from surviving recipient T cells and thymic progenitors. Expanded clones from the graft, numbering several hundred, reportedly supplied alpha-beta T cells about two months after transplant. A year post-transplant, T-cell counts and diversity derived mostly from newly produced T cells.

This chain connects TRBV7-9 to TRBJ2-3; 8 nucleotides agree with TRBD2. The clonotype was recovered from a female patient aged 2-9 years who had a stem cell transplant for aplastic anemia, so the T cells may come from the graft donor. This specimen was PBMCs, mostly from graft donor cells, taken 180 days after TCRalphabeta/CD19-depleted stem cell transplant. CDR3 coding DNA: TGTGCCAGCAGCTTGTGGGGACTAGACACAGATACGCAGTATTTT. Its translation is CASSLWGLDTDTQYF.